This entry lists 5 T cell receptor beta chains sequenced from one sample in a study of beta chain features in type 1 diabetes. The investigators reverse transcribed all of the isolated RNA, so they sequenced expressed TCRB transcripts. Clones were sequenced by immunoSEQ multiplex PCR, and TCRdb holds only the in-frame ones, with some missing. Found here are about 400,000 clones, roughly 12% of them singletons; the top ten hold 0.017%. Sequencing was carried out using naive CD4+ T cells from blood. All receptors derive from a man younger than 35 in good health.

The CDR3 spells CASSLMAGHGYTF. The CDR3 DNA sequence: TGTGCCAGCAGCTTAATGGCAGGCCATGGCTACACCTTC. This chain uses TRBV7-3 with TRBJ1-2; D is uncertain. CDR1 SGHTA and CDR2 FQGTGA come from the germline V gene. The V gene lost 1 base and the J gene lost 6 bases, with 9 bases spanning the gap. CDR3 size: 13 residues.

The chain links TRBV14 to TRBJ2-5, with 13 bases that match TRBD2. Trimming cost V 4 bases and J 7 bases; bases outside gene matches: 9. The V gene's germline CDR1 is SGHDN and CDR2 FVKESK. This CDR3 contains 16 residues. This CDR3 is CASSPTSGRFRGTQYF. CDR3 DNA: TGTGCCAGCAGCCCGACTAGCGGGAGGTTCCGCGGGACCCAGTACTTC. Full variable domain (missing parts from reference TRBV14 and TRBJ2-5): EAGVTQFPSHSVIEKGQTVTLRCDPISGHDNLYWYRRVMGKEIKFLLHFVKESKQDESGMPNNRFLAERTGGTYSTLKVQPAELEDSGVYFCASSPTSGRFRGTQYFGPGTRLLVL.

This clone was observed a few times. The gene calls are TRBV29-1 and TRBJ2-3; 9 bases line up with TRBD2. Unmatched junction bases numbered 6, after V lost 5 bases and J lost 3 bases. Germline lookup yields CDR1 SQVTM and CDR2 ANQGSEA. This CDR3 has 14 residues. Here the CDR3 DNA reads TGCAGCGTTACAGCGGGGGGTCGGACAGATACGCAGTATTTT. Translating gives CSVTAGGRTDTQYF.

CDR3: CASSQKAGEETQYF. The DNA of the CDR3 is TGTGCCAGCAGCCAAAAAGCGGGGGAAGAGACCCAGTACTTC. This chain links TRBV7-2 with TRBJ2-5; 8 nucleotides agree with TRBD2. The germline gives CDR1 SGHTA, CDR2 FQGNSA. The CDR3 contains 14 residues. With 5 bases clipped from V and 3 bases from J, the junction kept 5 bases outside the gene matches. The full variable domain, completed using reference TRBV7-2 and TRBJ2-5, is GAGVSQSPSNKVTEKGKDVELRCDPISGHTALYWYRQSLGQGLEFLIYFQGNSAPDKSGLPSDRFSAERTGGSVSTLTIQRTQQEDSAVYLCASSQKAGEETQYFGPGTRLLVL.

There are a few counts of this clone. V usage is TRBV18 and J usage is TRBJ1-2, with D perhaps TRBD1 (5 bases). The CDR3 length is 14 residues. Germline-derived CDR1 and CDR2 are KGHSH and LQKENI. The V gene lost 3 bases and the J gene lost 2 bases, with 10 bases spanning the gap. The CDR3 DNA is TGTGCCAGCTCACCGCGGGACGGAAACTATGGCTACACCTTC. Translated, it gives CASSPRDGNYGYTF.